This paragraph covers one TCR beta chain sequence. Its target is unknown. This entry comes from a study of OX40 agonist ivuxolimab in advanced cancers. Background on the study: Therapy given before enrollment (anti-PD-1, anti-PD-L1 or anti-CTLA-4) was allowed, and roughly 41% had some. General study points: Also showing low normalized T-cell clonal expansion were some of the nonresponders.

Germline loops: CDR1 MNHNS, CDR2 SASEGT. V lost 3 bases, J lost 0 bases, and 9 bases lay in between. CDR3 size: 14 residues. Here immunoSEQ multiplex PCR was the method, and the copy in TCRdb shows in-frame clones only, minus some. The sample holds 70,000 to 100,000 clones, about nine tenths seen once. V gene TRBV6-1 combines with J gene TRBJ2-7; D remains unclear. The sequence derives from an adult with an advanced solid tumor such as melanoma, head and neck, liver or kidney cancer. This material consisted of CD4+ or CD8+ T cells sorted from blood, taken in a trial of the OX40 agonist ivuxolimab. CDR3 residues: CASSELGSSYEQYF. The CDR3 DNA reads TGTGCCAGCAGTGAGCTGGGAAGCTCCTACGAGCAGTACTTC.